This TCR beta chain was found in a study of OX40 agonist ivuxolimab in advanced cancers. This CDR3 spans 15 amino acids. Germline assignment: CDR1 KGHSH and CDR2 LQKENI. Trimming stripped 0 bases from V and 7 bases from J, with 12 bases between. Systemic immunosuppression or autoimmune disease history was grounds to exclude patients. Repertoires were generated with immunoSEQ multiplex PCR, while TCRdb's copy carries only in-frame clones and drops some. This sample has roughly 40,000 clones, with about 81% found just once. The starting material was CD4+ or CD8+ T cells sorted from blood, obtained in a trial of the OX40 agonist ivuxolimab. This clonotype was obtained from an adult with an advanced solid tumor such as melanoma, head and neck, liver or kidney cancer. The V gene is TRBV18, the J gene TRBJ2-2; D remains unclear. The CDR3 spells CASSPPIAGYGELFF. The CDR3 DNA is TGTGCCAGCTCACCACCGATAGCCGGGTACGGGGAGCTGTTTTTT.